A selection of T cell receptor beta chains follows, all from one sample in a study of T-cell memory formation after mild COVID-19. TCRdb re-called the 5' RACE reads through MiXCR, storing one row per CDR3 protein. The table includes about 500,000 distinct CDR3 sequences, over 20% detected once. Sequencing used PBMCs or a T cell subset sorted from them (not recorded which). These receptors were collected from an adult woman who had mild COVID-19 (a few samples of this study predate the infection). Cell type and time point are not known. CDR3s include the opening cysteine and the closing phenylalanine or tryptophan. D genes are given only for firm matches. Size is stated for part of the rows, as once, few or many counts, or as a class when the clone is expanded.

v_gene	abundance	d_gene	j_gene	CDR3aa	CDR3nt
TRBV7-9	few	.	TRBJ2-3	CASSLAPAASSTDTQYF	TGTGCCAGCAGCTTAGCTCCGGCGGCATCCAGCACAGATACGCAGTATTTT
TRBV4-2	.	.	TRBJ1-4	CASSQVGVATNEKLFF	TGTGCCAGCAGCCAAGTTGGAGTTGCAACTAATGAAAAACTGTTTTTT
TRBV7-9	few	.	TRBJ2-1	CASSVDWARQFF	TGTGCCAGCAGCGTTGACTGGGCCCGTCAGTTCTTC
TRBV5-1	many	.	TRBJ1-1	CASSLALGSGAFF	TGCGCCAGCAGCTTGGCTCTGGGCTCAGGAGCTTTCTTT
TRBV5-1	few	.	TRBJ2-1	CASSFLPSGGVYNEQFF	TGCGCCAGCAGCTTTCTACCCAGCGGAGGGGTCTACAATGAGCAGTTCTTC
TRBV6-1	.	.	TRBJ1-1	CASSEPGHPNTEAFF	TGTGCCAGCAGTGAGCCGGGACACCCAAACACTGAAGCTTTCTTT
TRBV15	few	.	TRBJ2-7	CATSRTRDLSYEQYF	TGTGCCACCAGCAGGACTAGGGACCTCTCCTACGAGCAGTACTTC
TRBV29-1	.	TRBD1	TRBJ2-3	CSVEVQGARGEKPTDTQYF	TGCAGCGTTGAAGTCCAGGGGGCGAGGGGCGAAAAACCCACAGATACGCAGTATTTT
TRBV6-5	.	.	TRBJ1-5	CASSYSRYQPQHF	TGTGCCAGCAGTTACTCCAGATATCAGCCCCAGCATTTT
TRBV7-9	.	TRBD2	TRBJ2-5	CASSSWGAGGKAQETQYF	TGTGCCAGCAGCTCGTGGGGTGCGGGAGGAAAGGCTCAAGAGACCCAGTACTTC
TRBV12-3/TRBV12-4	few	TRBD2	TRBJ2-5	CASNLSGNGGETQYF	TGTGCCAGCAACCTCAGCGGGAATGGAGGAGAGACCCAGTACTTC
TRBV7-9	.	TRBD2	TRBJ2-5	CASSFALAGQETQYF	TGTGCCAGCAGCTTCGCTCTAGCGGGACAAGAGACCCAGTACTTC
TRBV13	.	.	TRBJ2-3	CASSSTVWFTDTQYF	TGTGCCAGCAGCTCGACTGTGTGGTTCACAGATACGCAGTATTTT
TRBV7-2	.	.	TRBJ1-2	CASSLFVGLEGYTF	TGTGCCAGCAGCTTATTCGTGGGCCTTGAAGGCTACACCTTC
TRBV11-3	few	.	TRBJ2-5	CASSSRSDSQGTQYF	TGTGCCAGCAGCTCCCGCTCGGACTCTCAAGGGACCCAGTACTTC
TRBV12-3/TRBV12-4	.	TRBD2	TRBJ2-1	CASSLGGGAGFF	TGTGCCAGCAGTTTGGGCGGGGGGGCCGGATTCTTC
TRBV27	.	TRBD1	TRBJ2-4	CASSPQGQGRTNIQYF	TGTGCCAGCAGTCCCCAAGGACAGGGACGAACGAACATTCAGTACTTC
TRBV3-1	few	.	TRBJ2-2	CASSLANGVSGELFF	TGTGCCAGCAGTCTTGCTAACGGGGTTTCCGGGGAGCTGTTTTTT
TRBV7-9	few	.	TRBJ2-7	CASSPRGVHEQYF	TGTGCCAGCAGCCCCAGGGGGGTACACGAGCAGTACTTC
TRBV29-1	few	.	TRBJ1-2	CSVDRQAYGYTF	TGCAGCGTTGATAGACAGGCCTATGGCTACACCTTC
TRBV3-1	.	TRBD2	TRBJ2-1	CASSQGTSEVNEQFF	TGTGCCAGCAGCCAAGGGACTAGTGAAGTAAATGAGCAGTTCTTC
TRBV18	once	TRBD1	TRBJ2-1	CASSPKDRGEQFF	TGTGCCAGCTCACCGAAGGACAGGGGTGAGCAGTTCTTC
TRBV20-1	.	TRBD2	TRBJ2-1	CSARRAGVGYNEQFF	TGCAGTGCTAGGAGAGCGGGAGTTGGGTACAATGAGCAGTTCTTC
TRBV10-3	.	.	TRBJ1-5	CAISESGNQPQHF	TGTGCCATCAGTGAGTCAGGCAATCAGCCCCAGCATTTT
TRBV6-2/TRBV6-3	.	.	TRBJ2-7	CASSYGISYEQYF	TGTGCCAGCAGTTACGGAATTTCCTACGAGCAGTACTTC
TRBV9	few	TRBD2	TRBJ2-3	CASSARTSASTDTQYF	TGTGCCAGCAGCGCCAGGACTAGCGCTAGCACAGATACGCAGTATTTT
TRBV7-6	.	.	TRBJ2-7	CASSMIGENYEQYF	TGTGCCAGCAGCATGATCGGGGAAAACTACGAGCAGTACTTC
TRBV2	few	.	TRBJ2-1	CASSVTGSYNEQFF	TGTGCCAGCAGTGTCACAGGGAGCTACAATGAGCAGTTCTTC
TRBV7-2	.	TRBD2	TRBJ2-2	CASSSTGTNLAGELFF	TGTGCCAGCAGCTCAACTGGGACTAATCTAGCGGGGGAGCTGTTTTTT
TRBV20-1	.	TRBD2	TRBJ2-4	CSARGWGGGTKNIQYF	TGCAGTGCTAGAGGTTGGGGGGGGGGGACCAAAAACATTCAGTACTTC